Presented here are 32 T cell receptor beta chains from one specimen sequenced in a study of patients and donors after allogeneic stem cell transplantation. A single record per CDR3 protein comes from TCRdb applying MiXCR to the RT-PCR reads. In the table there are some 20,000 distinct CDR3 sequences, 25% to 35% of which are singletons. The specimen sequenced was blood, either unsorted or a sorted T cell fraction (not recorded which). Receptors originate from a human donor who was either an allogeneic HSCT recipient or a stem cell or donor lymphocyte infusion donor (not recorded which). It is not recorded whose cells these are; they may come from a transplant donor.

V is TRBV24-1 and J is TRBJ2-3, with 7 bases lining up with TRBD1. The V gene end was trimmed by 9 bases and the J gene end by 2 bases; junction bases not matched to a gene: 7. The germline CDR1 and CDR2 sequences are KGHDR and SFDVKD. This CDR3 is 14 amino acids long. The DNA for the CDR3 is TGTGCCACCTCCTCGACAGGGCTCACAGATACGCAGTATTTT. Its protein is CATSSTGLTDTQYF.

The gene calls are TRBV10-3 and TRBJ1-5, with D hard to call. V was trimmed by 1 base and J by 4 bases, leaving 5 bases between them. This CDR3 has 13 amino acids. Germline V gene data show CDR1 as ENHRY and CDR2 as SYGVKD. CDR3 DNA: TGTGCCATCAGTGAGTGGGGAAATCAGCCCCAGCATTTT. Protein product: CAISEWGNQPQHF.

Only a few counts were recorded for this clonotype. The DNA for the CDR3 is TGTGCCAGCAGTGGGGGTAAGGCGTTCGAAGCTTTCTTT. Protein sequence: CASSGGKAFEAFF. This chain links TRBV6-1 with TRBJ1-1, with no clear D. CDR3 size: 13 residues. Looked up from germline, CDR1 is MNHNS and CDR2 is SASEGT. Deletions cut 4 bases from V and 8 bases from J, with 14 bases between.

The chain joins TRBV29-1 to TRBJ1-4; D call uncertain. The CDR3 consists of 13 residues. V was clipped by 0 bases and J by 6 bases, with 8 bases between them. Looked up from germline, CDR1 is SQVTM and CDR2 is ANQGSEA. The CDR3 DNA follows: TGCAGCGTTGAAGATAGAGACCATGAAAAACTGTTTTTT. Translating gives CSVEDRDHEKLFF.

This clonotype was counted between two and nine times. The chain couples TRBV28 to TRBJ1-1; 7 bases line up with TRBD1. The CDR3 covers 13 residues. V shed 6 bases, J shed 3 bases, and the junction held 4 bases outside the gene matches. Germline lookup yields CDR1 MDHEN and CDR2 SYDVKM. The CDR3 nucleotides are TGTGCCAGCAGGTCAACAGGGGACACTGAAGCTTTCTTT. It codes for CASRSTGDTEAFF. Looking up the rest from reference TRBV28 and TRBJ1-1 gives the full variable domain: DVKVTQSSRYLVKRTGEKVFLECVQDMDHENMFWYRQDPGLGLRLIYFSYDVKMKEKGDIPEGYSVSREKKERFSLILESASTNQTSMYLCASRSTGDTEAFFGQGTRLTVV.

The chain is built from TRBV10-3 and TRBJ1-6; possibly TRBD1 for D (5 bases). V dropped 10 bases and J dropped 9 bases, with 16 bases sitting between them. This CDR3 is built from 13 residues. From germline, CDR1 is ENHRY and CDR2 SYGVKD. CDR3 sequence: CATSFQGGSPLHF. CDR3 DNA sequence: TGTGCCACCTCTTTCCAGGGTGGTTCACCCCTCCACTTT.

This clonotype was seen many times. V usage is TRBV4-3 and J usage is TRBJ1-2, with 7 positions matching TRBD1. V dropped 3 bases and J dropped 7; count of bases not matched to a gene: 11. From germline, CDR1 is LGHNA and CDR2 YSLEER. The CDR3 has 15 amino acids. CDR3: CASSQALRGFGGYTF. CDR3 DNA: TGCGCCAGCAGCCAGGCACTCAGGGGGTTCGGTGGCTACACCTTC.

As DNA, the CDR3 is TGTGCCACCAGTGGAGGGGGAGGTACGCAGTATTTT. Protein: CATSGGGGTQYF. The rearrangement uses TRBV24-1 and TRBJ2-3; D is tentatively TRBD1 or TRBD2 (6 bases each). The V gene lost 5 bases and the J gene lost 8 bases, with 10 bases spanning the gap. The CDR3 has 12 residues. Germline CDR1 KGHDR, CDR2 SFDVKD.

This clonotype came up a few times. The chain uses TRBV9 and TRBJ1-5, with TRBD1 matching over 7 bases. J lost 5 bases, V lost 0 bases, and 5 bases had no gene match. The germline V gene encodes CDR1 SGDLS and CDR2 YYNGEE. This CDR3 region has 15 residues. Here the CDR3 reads CASSVVGQLYQPQHF. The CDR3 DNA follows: TGTGCCAGCAGCGTAGTGGGACAGCTTTATCAGCCCCAGCATTTT.

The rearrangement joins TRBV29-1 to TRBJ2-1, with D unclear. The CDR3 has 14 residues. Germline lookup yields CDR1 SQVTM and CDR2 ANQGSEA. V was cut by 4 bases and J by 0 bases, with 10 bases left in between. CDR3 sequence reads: CSVGSLSSYNEQFF. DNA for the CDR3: TGCAGCGTTGGGTCTCTAAGCTCCTACAATGAGCAGTTCTTC.

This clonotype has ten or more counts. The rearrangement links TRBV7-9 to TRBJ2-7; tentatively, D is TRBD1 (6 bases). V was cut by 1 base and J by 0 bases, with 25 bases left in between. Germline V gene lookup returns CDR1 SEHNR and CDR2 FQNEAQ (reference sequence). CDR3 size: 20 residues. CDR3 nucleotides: TGTGCCAGCAGCTTAGTACCGGCCGGGACACATTCTACCTTCTCCTACGAGCAGTACGTC. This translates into CASSLVPAGTHSTFSYEQYV.

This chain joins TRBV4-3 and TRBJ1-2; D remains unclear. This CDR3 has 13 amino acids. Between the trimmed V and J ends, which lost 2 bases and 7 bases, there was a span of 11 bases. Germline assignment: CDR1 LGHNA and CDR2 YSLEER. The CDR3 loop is CASSQTASCGYTF. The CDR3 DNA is TGCGCCAGCAGCCAAACAGCCAGCTGTGGCTACACCTTC.

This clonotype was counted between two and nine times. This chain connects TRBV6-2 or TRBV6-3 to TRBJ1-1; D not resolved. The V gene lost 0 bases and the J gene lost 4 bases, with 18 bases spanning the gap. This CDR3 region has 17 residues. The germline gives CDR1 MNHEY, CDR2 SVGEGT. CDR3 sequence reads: CASSYSTGRLKGTEAFF. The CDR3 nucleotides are TGTGCCAGCAGTTACTCCACCGGGAGACTGAAGGGCACTGAAGCTTTCTTT.

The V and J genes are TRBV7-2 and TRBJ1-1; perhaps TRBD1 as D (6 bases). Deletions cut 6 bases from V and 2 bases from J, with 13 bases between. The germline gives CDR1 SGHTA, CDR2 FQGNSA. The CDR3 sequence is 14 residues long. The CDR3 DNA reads TGTGCCAGCAGGTACAGGGTTGTAAACACTGAAGCTTTCTTT. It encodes CASRYRVVNTEAFF.

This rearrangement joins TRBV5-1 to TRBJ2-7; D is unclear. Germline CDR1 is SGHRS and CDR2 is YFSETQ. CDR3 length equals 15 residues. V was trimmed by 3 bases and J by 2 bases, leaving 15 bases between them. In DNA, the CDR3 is TGCGCCAGCAGCTCGGTCGGGTTCTCACCCTACGAGCAGTACTTC. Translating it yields CASSSVGFSPYEQYF.

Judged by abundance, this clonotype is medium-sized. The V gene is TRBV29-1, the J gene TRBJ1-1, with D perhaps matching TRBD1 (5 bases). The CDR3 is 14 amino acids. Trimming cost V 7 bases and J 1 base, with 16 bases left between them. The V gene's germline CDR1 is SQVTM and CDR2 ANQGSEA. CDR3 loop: CSAQVTGKNTEAFF. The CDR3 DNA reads TGCAGCGCCCAGGTAACAGGAAAGAACACTGAAGCTTTCTTT.

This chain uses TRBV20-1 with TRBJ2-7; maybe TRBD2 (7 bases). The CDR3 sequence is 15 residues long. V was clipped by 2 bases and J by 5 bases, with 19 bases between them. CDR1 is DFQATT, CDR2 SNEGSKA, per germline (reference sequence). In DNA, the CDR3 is TGCAGTGCTAGACCTTGGCGGGGGCAGAGGGACGAGCAGTACTTC. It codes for CSARPWRGQRDEQYF.

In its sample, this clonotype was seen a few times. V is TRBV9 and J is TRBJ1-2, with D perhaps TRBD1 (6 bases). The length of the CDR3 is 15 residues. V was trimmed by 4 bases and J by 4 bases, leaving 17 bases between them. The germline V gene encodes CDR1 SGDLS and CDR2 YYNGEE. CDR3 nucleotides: TGTGCCAGCAGCTCCACCTTGACAGGCACCTATGGCTACACCTTC. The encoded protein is CASSSTLTGTYGYTF.

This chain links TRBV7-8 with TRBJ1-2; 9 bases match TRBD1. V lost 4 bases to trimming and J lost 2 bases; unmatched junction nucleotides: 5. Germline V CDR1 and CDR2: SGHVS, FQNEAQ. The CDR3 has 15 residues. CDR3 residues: CASSYRTGANYGYTF. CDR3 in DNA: TGTGCCAGCAGCTACCGGACAGGGGCAAACTATGGCTACACCTTC.

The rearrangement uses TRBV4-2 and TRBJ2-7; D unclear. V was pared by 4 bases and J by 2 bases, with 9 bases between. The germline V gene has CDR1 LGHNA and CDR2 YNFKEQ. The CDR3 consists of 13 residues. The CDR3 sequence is CASSPDGTYEQYF. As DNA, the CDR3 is TGTGCCAGCAGCCCCGACGGAACCTACGAGCAGTACTTC.

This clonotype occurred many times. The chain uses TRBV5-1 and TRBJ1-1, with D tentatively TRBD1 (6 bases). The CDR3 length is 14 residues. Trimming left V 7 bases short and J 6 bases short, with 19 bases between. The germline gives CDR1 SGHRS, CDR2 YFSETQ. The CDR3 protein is CASQPGGLTAEAFF. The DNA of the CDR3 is TGCGCCAGCCAGCCTGGGGGCCTAACAGCTGAAGCTTTCTTT.

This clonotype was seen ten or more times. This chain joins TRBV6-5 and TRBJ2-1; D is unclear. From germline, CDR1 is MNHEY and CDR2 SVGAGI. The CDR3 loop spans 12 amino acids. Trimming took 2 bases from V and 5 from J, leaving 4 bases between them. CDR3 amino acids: CASSYNHNEQFF. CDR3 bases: TGTGCCAGCAGTTACAACCACAATGAGCAGTTCTTC.

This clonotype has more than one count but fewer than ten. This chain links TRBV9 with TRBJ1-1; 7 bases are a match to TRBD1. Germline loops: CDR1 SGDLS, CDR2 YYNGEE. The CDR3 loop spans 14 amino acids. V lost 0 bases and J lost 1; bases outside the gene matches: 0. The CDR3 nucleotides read TGTGCCAGCAGCGTAGAGGGGGCGAACACTGAAGCTTTCTTT. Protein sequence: CASSVEGANTEAFF.

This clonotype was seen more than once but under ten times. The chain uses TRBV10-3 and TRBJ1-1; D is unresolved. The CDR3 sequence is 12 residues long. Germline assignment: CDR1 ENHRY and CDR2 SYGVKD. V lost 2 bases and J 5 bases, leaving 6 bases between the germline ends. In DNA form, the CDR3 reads TGTGCCATCAGTGAGCCCGAAACTGAAGCTTTCTTT. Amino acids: CAISEPETEAFF.

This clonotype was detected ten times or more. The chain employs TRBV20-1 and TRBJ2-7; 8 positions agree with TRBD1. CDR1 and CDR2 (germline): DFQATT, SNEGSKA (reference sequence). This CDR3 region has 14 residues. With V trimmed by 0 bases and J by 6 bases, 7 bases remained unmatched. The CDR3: CSAREPTGVGEQYV. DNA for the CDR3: TGCAGTGCTAGAGAACCGACAGGGGTCGGCGAGCAGTACGTC.

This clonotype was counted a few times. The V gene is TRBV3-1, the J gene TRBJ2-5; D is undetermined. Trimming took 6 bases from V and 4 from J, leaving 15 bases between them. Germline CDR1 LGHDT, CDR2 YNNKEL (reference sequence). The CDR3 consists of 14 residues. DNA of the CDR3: TGTGCCAGCAGGACGAGTTCAGGCGGAGAGACCCAGTACTTC. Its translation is CASRTSSGGETQYF.

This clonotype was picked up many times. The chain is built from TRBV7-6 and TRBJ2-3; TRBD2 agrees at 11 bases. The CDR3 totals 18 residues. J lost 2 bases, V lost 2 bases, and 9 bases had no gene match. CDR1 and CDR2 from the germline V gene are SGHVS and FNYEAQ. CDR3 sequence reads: CASSLPLPGLADTDTQYF. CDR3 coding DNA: TGTGCCAGCAGCTTACCACTTCCGGGACTAGCGGACACAGATACGCAGTATTTT.

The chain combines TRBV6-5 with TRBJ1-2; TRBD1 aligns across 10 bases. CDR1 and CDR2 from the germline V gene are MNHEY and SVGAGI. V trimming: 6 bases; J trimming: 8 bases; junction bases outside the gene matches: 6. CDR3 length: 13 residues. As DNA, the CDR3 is TGTGCCAGCAGACGGACAGGGGGAAGGGGCTACACCTTC. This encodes CASRRTGGRGYTF.

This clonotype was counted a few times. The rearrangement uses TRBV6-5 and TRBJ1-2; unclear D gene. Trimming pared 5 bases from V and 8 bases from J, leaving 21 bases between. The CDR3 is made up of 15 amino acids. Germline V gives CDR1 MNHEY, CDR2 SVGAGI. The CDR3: CASSSTPLGRRGYTF. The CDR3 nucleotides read TGTGCCAGCAGTAGTACTCCTCTCGGGCGAAGAGGCTACACCTTC.

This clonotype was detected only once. The CDR3 sequence is CASSQGTGGKNEQFF. CDR3 nucleotide sequence: TGCGCCAGCAGCCAAGGGACAGGGGGCAAAAATGAGCAGTTCTTC. V usage is TRBV4-3 and J usage is TRBJ2-1, with TRBD1 identical over 11 bases. The CDR3 is 15 amino acids. After removal of 1 base from V and 7 bases from J, the junction contained 3 bases not matched to a gene. Germline assignment: CDR1 LGHNA and CDR2 YSLEER.

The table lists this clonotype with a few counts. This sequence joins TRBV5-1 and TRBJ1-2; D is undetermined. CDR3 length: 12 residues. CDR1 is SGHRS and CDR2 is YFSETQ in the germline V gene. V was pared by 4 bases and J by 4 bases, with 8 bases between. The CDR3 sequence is CASSAGLYGYTF. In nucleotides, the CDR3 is TGCGCCAGCAGCGCTGGCCTCTATGGCTACACCTTC.

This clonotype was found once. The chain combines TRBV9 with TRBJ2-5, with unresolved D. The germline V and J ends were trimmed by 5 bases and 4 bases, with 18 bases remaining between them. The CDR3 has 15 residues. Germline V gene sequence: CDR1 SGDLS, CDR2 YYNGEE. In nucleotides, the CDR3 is TGTGCCAGCAGTCCCGTGGGCCTTGTGGGAGAGACCCAGTACTTC. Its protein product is CASSPVGLVGETQYF.